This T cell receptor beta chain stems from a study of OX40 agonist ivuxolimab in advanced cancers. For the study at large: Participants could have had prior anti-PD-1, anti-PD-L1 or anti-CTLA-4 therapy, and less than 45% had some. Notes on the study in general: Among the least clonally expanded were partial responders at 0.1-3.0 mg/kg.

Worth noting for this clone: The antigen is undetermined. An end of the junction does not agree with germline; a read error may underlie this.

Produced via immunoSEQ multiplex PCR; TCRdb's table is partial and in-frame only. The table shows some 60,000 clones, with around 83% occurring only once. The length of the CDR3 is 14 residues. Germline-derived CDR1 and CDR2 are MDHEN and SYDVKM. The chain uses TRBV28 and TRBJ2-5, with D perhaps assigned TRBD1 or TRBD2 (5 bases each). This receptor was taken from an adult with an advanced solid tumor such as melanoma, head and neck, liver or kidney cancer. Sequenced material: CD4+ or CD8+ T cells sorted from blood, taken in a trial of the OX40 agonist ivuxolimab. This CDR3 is CASSSSRDPRWRNF. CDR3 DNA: TGTGCCAGCAGTTCTTCCCGGGACCCGCGGTGGAGGAACTTC.